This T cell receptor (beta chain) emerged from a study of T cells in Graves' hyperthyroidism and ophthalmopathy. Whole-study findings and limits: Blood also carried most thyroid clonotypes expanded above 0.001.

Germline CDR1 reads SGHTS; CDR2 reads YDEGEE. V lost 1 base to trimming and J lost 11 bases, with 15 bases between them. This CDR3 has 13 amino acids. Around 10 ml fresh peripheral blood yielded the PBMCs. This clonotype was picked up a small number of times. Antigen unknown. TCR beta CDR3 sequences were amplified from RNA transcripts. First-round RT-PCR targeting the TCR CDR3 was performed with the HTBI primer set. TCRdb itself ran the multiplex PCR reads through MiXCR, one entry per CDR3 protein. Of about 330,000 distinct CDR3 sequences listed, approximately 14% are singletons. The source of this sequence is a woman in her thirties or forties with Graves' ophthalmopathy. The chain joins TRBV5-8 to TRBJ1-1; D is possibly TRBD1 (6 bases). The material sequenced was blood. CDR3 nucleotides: TGTGCCAGCAGCTTGAGGGACACGGTCGCTGCTTTCTTT. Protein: CASSLRDTVAAFF.